This note documents a single TCR beta chain sequence. This CDR3 spans 15 amino acids. With 4 bases clipped from V and 9 bases from J, the junction kept 8 bases outside the gene matches. CDR1 and CDR2 from the germline V gene are SGHNT and YYREEE (reference sequence). Repertoires were generated with immunoSEQ multiplex PCR, while TCRdb's copy carries only in-frame clones and drops some. The sample has about 35,000 clones; approximately 93% are singletons. This sample is part of a study of control samples from healthy donors and cancer patients. This chain links TRBV5-4 with TRBJ1-6, with 9 bases aligning to TRBD1. The origin of this receptor is a man aged 35-49 years with colorectal cancer. Sequencing was performed on PBMCs. CDR3 bases: TGTGCCAGCAGCACGGACAGGGGTCAGGGTTCACCCCTCCACTTT. Encoded protein: CASSTDRGQGSPLHF. Using reference TRBV5-4 and TRBJ1-6 for the parts outside the CDR3, the full variable domain is ETGVTQSPTHLIKTRGQQVTLRCSSQSGHNTVSWYQQALGQGPQFIFQYYREEENGRGNFPPRFSGLQFPNYSSELNVNALELDDSALYLCASSTDRGQGSPLHFGNGTRLTVT.